Shown below are 27 T cell receptor beta chains from a single sample sequenced in a study of blood T cell repertoires in COVID-19. The method was immunoSEQ multiplex PCR; TCRdb's version includes in-frame clones alone and lacks a portion of them. The sample lists more than 30,000 clones, around nine tenths occurring once. The material sequenced was peripheral blood. These receptors all stem from a man in his sixties with active COVID-19.

In its sample, this clone was seen once. The rearrangement uses TRBV9 and TRBJ2-3; unclear D gene. CDR3 length: 13 residues. V shed 6 bases and J shed 1 base, with 9 bases lying between them. The germline gives CDR1 SGDLS, CDR2 YYNGEE. Here the CDR3 reads CASNQAGTDTQYF. The DNA of the CDR3 is TGTGCCAGCAATCAGGCCGGCACAGATACGCAGTATTTT.

This chain connects TRBV6-6 to TRBJ1-5, with 8 bases matching TRBD1. The CDR3 is 13 amino acids. Germline-derived CDR1 and CDR2 are MNHNY and SVGAGI (reference sequence). CDR3 loop: CALQQGADQPQHF. In DNA form, the CDR3 reads TGTGCTCTACAGCAGGGGGCTGATCAGCCCCAGCATTTT.

This chain links TRBV27 with TRBJ2-1, with TRBD1 matching 7 bases. V trimming: 5 bases; J trimming: 2 bases; junction bases outside the gene matches: 3. The CDR3 runs to 14 residues. CDR1 and CDR2 (germline): MNHEY, SMNVEV (reference sequence). The CDR3 sequence is CASSPGGTYNEQFF. CDR3 nucleotide sequence: TGTGCCAGCAGTCCAGGGGGTACCTACAATGAGCAGTTCTTC.

The chain uses TRBV9 and TRBJ1-2; the D gene is possibly TRBD1 (5 bases). CDR1 SGDLS and CDR2 YYNGEE come from the germline V gene. The CDR3 extends over 13 amino acids. The V end lost 5 bases, the J end lost 7 bases, and 15 bases lay between the germline ends. Here the CDR3 reads CASRYGMGGGYTF. The DNA of the CDR3 is TGTGCCAGCAGATATGGGATGGGGGGTGGCTACACCTTC.

The gene calls are TRBV4-2 and TRBJ2-7; D gene uncertain. The V gene's germline CDR1 is LGHNA and CDR2 YNFKEQ. The CDR3 extends over 15 amino acids. The germline V and J ends were trimmed by 4 bases and 0 bases, with 13 bases remaining between them. The CDR3 bases are TGTGCCAGCAGCCCAAACGGCCGGAGCTCCTACGAGCAGTACTTC. Translating gives CASSPNGRSSYEQYF.

The DNA of the CDR3 is TGTGCCAGCAGCTATGCCCGGGACAGCGCCTACGAGCAGTACTTC. This encodes CASSYARDSAYEQYF. The rearrangement joins TRBV7-6 to TRBJ2-7, with 7 bases identical to TRBD1. The CDR3 covers 15 residues. Germline V lookup: CDR1 SGHVS, CDR2 FNYEAQ. With V trimmed by 4 bases and J by 2 bases, 8 bases remained unmatched.

The chain combines TRBV29-1 with TRBJ1-2, with D maybe TRBD1 (5 bases). This CDR3 has 12 amino acids. Germline values: CDR1 SQVTM, CDR2 ANQGSEA. V was cut by 0 bases and J by 8 bases, with 10 bases left in between. CDR3 amino acids: CSVEDPREGYTF. CDR3 nucleotide sequence: TGCAGCGTTGAAGATCCCAGGGAAGGCTACACCTTC.

The chain joins TRBV7-2 to TRBJ2-5; 9 positions agree with TRBD2. The CDR3 covers 16 residues. Germline assignment: CDR1 SGHTA and CDR2 FQGNSA. V lost 5 bases to trimming and J lost 7 bases; unmatched junction nucleotides: 14. The CDR3: CASSPQSSGGSRTQYF. The CDR3 bases are TGTGCCAGCAGCCCCCAGAGTAGCGGGGGTTCCCGGACCCAGTACTTC.

The V and J genes are TRBV27 and TRBJ2-1; D might be TRBD2 (6 bases). CDR1 and CDR2 from the germline V gene are MNHEY and SMNVEV (reference sequence). The germline V and J ends were trimmed by 0 bases and 2 bases, with 8 bases remaining between them. The CDR3 has 15 amino acids. DNA for the CDR3: TGTGCCAGCAGTTTATCGGAGGGGCCCTACAATGAGCAGTTCTTC. Translated: CASSLSEGPYNEQFF.

This clone was recorded once. The chain carries TRBV6-1 and TRBJ2-7; 9 bases align to TRBD2. With 4 bases clipped from V and 1 base from J, the junction kept 11 bases outside the gene matches. The length of the CDR3 is 17 residues. CDR1 is MNHNS and CDR2 is SASEGT in the germline V gene. The CDR3: CASSGRLAGFLSYEQYF. DNA of the CDR3: TGTGCCAGCAGTGGGCGGCTAGCGGGATTTCTTTCCTACGAGCAGTACTTC.

The genes are TRBV5-1 and TRBJ2-3, with TRBD2 identical over 11 bases. The CDR3 is made up of 15 amino acids. Germline V gene sequence: CDR1 SGHRS, CDR2 YFSETQ. V dropped 10 bases and J dropped 2; count of bases not matched to a gene: 9. CDR3 sequence: CASQGLAGPTDTQYF. CDR3 sequence (DNA): TGCGCCTCCCAAGGACTAGCGGGCCCCACAGATACGCAGTATTTT.

This chain uses TRBV4-2 with TRBJ2-2, with TRBD2 identical over 7 bases. The CDR3 has 18 amino acids. V was pared by 2 bases and J by 6 bases, with 15 bases of the junction left unmatched. Germline V gene data show CDR1 as LGHNA and CDR2 as YNFKEQ. In DNA form, the CDR3 reads TGTGCCAGCAGCCAAAAACCTAGCGGCAACGGGCGACCCGGGGAGCTGTTTTTT. Translating gives CASSQKPSGNGRPGELFF.

The chain recombines TRBV12-3 or TRBV12-4 with TRBJ1-4; D gene uncertain. Trimming took off 5 bases at V and 14 bases at J, with 12 bases between the two ends. This CDR3 has 11 residues. CDR3 nucleotides: TGTGCCAGCAGTATAGTCGGAGATCTGTTTTTT. It yields the protein CASSIVGDLFF.

V is TRBV7-9 and J is TRBJ2-1; 12 nucleotides align to TRBD1. The CDR3 sequence is 15 residues long. The trim removed 4 bases at V and 7 bases at J, leaving 5 bases unmatched. Germline CDR1 and CDR2: SEHNR and FQNEAQ (reference sequence). In DNA, the CDR3 is TGTGCCAGCAGCTGGGGACAGGGGGCTGAAAATGAGCAGTTCTTC. Amino acid sequence: CASSWGQGAENEQFF. The full variable domain, with the rest looked up from reference TRBV7-9 and TRBJ2-1, is DTGVSQNPRHKITKRGQNVTFRCDPISEHNRLYWYRQTLGQGPEFLTYFQNEAQLEKSRLLSDRFSAERPKGSFSTLEIQRTEQGDSAMYLCASSWGQGAENEQFFGPGTRLTVL.

J is TRBJ2-7 and V is TRBV2; weak D call: TRBD1 (5 bases). With 6 bases removed from V and 5 bases from J, the gap between germline ends came to 8 bases. CDR3 length equals 11 residues. The germline V gene encodes CDR1 SNHLY and CDR2 FYNNEI. In DNA form, the CDR3 reads TGTGCCAGCAGGGCCAGGGACGAGCAGTACTTC. Translation gives CASRARDEQYF.

The chain combines TRBV3-1 (or the pseudogene TRBV3-2) with TRBJ2-7, with 7 bases that match TRBD1. CDR3 length: 15 residues. Losses at the gene ends were 1 base for V and 3 bases for J; bases not matched to a gene: 6. The germline CDR1 and CDR2 sequences are LGHDT and YNNKEL (reference sequence). The CDR3 coding sequence is TGTGCCAGCAGCCAAGGTCTAGGGGGCCTCTACGAGCAGTACTTC. Amino acids: CASSQGLGGLYEQYF.

This clone was counted a few times. The gene calls are TRBV5-8 and TRBJ1-5, with 7 bases matching TRBD1. Germline-derived CDR1 and CDR2 are SGHTS and YDEGEE. This CDR3 comprises 15 residues. J lost 6 bases, V lost 4 bases, and 10 bases had no gene match. This chain's CDR3 is CASSPGQKKTQPQHF. In DNA, the CDR3 is TGTGCCAGCAGCCCGGGACAGAAGAAAACTCAGCCCCAGCATTTT.

This chain links TRBV6-1 with TRBJ2-3; the D gene is possibly TRBD2 (6 bases). V gave up 1 base and J gave up 1 base, with 15 bases separating them. The CDR3 has 17 residues. Germline CDR1 reads MNHNS; CDR2 reads SASEGT. CDR3 nucleotides: TGTGCCAGCAGTGAAGGGGCTTGGACGGGGGGCACAGATACGCAGTATTTT. Translation: CASSEGAWTGGTDTQYF.

The rearrangement uses TRBV5-1 and TRBJ1-2, with D tentatively TRBD1 (5 bases). The CDR3 runs to 16 residues. The V and J ends lost 4 bases and 4 bases respectively, with 20 bases between them. Germline V gives CDR1 SGHRS, CDR2 YFSETQ. CDR3: CASSPVVSGPGYGYTF. DNA for the CDR3: TGCGCCAGCAGCCCAGTGGTGTCAGGGCCCGGCTATGGCTACACCTTC.

The chain uses TRBV3-1 (or the pseudogene TRBV3-2) and TRBJ2-7, with a tentative D call TRBD2 (6 bases). Per germline, CDR1 LGHDT and CDR2 YNNKEL (reference sequence). V was trimmed by 3 bases and J by 3 bases, leaving 18 bases between them. There are 16 residues in the CDR3. CDR3 region: CASSQRDSRLGYEQYF. In DNA form, the CDR3 reads TGTGCCAGCAGCCAGCGGGACTCCCGCCTCGGCTACGAGCAGTACTTC.

The CDR3 DNA follows: TGCGCCAGCAGCTTGGAGGCGGCCCACCAAGAGACCCAGTACTTC. It yields the protein CASSLEAAHQETQYF. The V call is TRBV5-1, the J call TRBJ2-5; D remains unclear. Per the germline V gene, CDR1 is SGHRS and CDR2 is YFSETQ. V gave up 0 bases and J gave up 0 bases, with 9 bases separating them. CDR3 length: 15 amino acids.

The V gene is TRBV4-3, the J gene TRBJ1-1, with 8 bases fitting TRBD1. The V segment lost 4 bases and the J segment 13 bases; nucleotides outside the gene matches: 14. The CDR3 has 14 amino acids. Looked up from germline, CDR1 is LGHNA and CDR2 is YSLEER. Written as DNA, the CDR3 is TGCGCCAGCAGCCCTCAATCAGGACAGGGACAAGGTTTCTTT. This codes for CASSPQSGQGQGFF.

The chain is built from TRBV11-2 and TRBJ2-7; D may be TRBD2 (5 bases). This CDR3 has 12 amino acids. Germline V gene sequence: CDR1 SGHAT, CDR2 FQNNGV. V was cut by 5 bases and J by 7 bases, with 12 bases left in between. The CDR3 DNA reads as TGTGCCAGCAGCCTCTTCCCGGGAGAGCAGTACTTC. Amino acids: CASSLFPGEQYF.

This clone was observed once. The rearrangement links TRBV27 to TRBJ2-3; D is possibly TRBD1 (5 bases). This CDR3 has 15 amino acids. With 3 bases removed from V and 0 bases from J, the gap between germline ends came to 10 bases. Per the germline V gene, CDR1 is MNHEY and CDR2 is SMNVEV (reference sequence). CDR3 in DNA: TGTGCCAGCAGTTTGCAGGGTCGGAGCACAGATACGCAGTATTTT. It specifies CASSLQGRSTDTQYF.

The chain has TRBV19 and TRBJ2-2; D remains unclear. V was clipped by 5 bases and J by 5 bases, with 12 bases between them. This CDR3 is built from 14 residues. Germline loops: CDR1 LNHDA, CDR2 SQIVND (reference sequence). The CDR3 DNA reads as TGTGCCAGTAGTGGAACAGCTGTTACCGGGGAGCTGTTTTTT. Protein: CASSGTAVTGELFF. The whole variable domain, filled in from reference TRBV19 and TRBJ2-2, reads DGGITQSPKYLFRKEGQNVTLSCEQNLNHDAMYWYRQDPGQGLRLIYYSQIVNDFQKGDIAEGYSVSREKKESFPLTVTSAQKNPTAFYLCASSGTAVTGELFFGEGSRLTVL.

This clone occurred once. V gene TRBV7-3 combines with J gene TRBJ2-1; 7 positions agree with TRBD2. This CDR3 region has 12 residues. The germline CDR1 and CDR2 sequences are SGHTA and FQGTGA. The trim removed 5 bases at V and 9 bases at J, leaving 4 bases unmatched. The CDR3 DNA reads TGTGCCAGCAGCCCCGGGACTATTGAGCAGTTCTTC. Translating it yields CASSPGTIEQFF.

In its sample, this clone was seen once. V is TRBV5-4 and J is TRBJ1-2; tentatively, D is TRBD1 (5 bases). Looked up from germline, CDR1 is SGHNT and CDR2 is YYREEE (reference sequence). The CDR3 contains 16 residues. Trimming stripped 4 bases from V and 2 bases from J, with 18 bases between. The DNA of the CDR3 is TGTGCCAGCAGCCGTGCTTCGGGGGTTGGGAACTATGGCTACACCTTC. As protein: CASSRASGVGNYGYTF.